The 29 T cell receptor beta chains given below trace back to one sample, sequenced in a study of blood T cell repertoires in COVID-19. TCRdb's copy holds only in-frame clones and misses some; the assay was immunoSEQ multiplex PCR. Of 150,000 to 200,000 clones in the sample, under 85% were seen once. Sample: PBMCs or T cells enriched from blood (not recorded which). Receptors originate from a man between 45 and 60 years old who had recovered from COVID-19.

The chain links TRBV10-3 to TRBJ1-2; 10 positions agree with TRBD1. V lost 6 bases, J lost 3 bases, and 1 base stayed unmatched. CDR1 is ENHRY and CDR2 is SYGVKD in the germline V gene. This CDR3 contains 13 residues. The CDR3 DNA reads TGTGCCATCAGCGGGACAGGGGACTATGGCTACACCTTC. Encoded protein: CAISGTGDYGYTF.

The chain links TRBV6-2 or TRBV6-3 to TRBJ2-7, with TRBD2 identical over 12 bases. This CDR3 is 15 amino acids long. Losses at the gene ends were 5 bases for V and 8 bases for J; bases not matched to a gene: 10. The germline V gene has CDR1 MNHEY and CDR2 SVGEGT. The CDR3 is CASSLAGGTGFKQYF. CDR3 DNA sequence: TGTGCCAGCAGTCTAGCGGGGGGGACGGGATTCAAGCAGTACTTC.

This sequence joins TRBV4-1 and TRBJ1-2; D gene ambiguous. V was shortened by 4 bases and J by 0 bases, with 12 bases between the two germline ends. Germline assignment: CDR1 MGHRA and CDR2 YSYEKL. The CDR3 contains 15 residues. DNA of the CDR3: TGCGCCAGCAGCCCCGGGGAGGGCTCTAACTATGGCTACACCTTC. Protein product: CASSPGEGSNYGYTF.

V is TRBV7-8 and J is TRBJ2-3; 8 bases agree with TRBD2. The V and J ends lost 1 base and 2 bases, in that order; junction bases with no gene match: 5. The CDR3 has 16 residues. Per the germline V gene, CDR1 is SGHVS and CDR2 is FQNEAQ. Here the CDR3 reads CASSLGAGEITDTQYF. CDR3 coding DNA: TGTGCCAGCAGCTTAGGAGCGGGGGAGATCACAGATACGCAGTATTTT.

The CDR3 reads CASSHRTGVSSGNTIYF. CDR3 nucleotides: TGTGCCAGCAGCCACCGGACAGGGGTGTCCTCTGGAAACACCATATATTTT. This chain links TRBV7-2 with TRBJ1-3, with 9 bases aligning to TRBD1. V was pared by 5 bases and J by 0 bases, with 8 bases of the junction left unmatched. CDR3 size: 17 residues. Germline V CDR1 and CDR2: SGHTA, FQGNSA. Variable domain in full (rest from reference TRBV7-2 and TRBJ1-3): GAGVSQSPSNKVTEKGKDVELRCDPISGHTALYWYRQSLGQGLEFLIYFQGNSAPDKSGLPSDRFSAERTGGSVSTLTIQRTQQEDSAVYLCASSHRTGVSSGNTIYFGEGSWLTVV.

This clone was counted once. This chain uses TRBV5-6 with TRBJ1-1; possibly TRBD1 for D (5 bases). Germline assignment: CDR1 SGHDT and CDR2 YYEEEE. The CDR3 is 15 amino acids. The germline V and J ends were trimmed by 2 bases and 5 bases, with 16 bases remaining between them. The DNA for the CDR3 is TGTGCCAGCAGCTTAGGTCACCAGGGTTGGACTGAAGCTTTCTTT. It translates to CASSLGHQGWTEAFF.

This chain uses TRBV4-3 with TRBJ1-5; D might be TRBD1 (5 bases). The CDR3 contains 14 residues. The V end was cut by 1 base, the J end by 4 bases, with 8 bases between. In germline, CDR1 is LGHNA, CDR2 YSLEER. The CDR3 nucleotides are TGCGCCAGCAGCCAAGGGTCAGGGAATCAGCCCCAGCATTTT. Protein product: CASSQGSGNQPQHF.

The chain recombines TRBV18 with TRBJ1-5, with 7 bases fitting TRBD1. The germline CDR1 and CDR2 sequences are KGHSH and LQKENI. The CDR3 is 16 residues long. V lost 4 bases, J lost 2 bases, and 8 bases stayed unmatched. CDR3 bases: TGTGCCAGCTCACTAACGACAGGGATTGGCAATCAGCCCCAGCATTTT. Its translation is CASSLTTGIGNQPQHF.

The chain recombines TRBV6-6 with TRBJ1-2; 12 nucleotides align to TRBD1. Per the germline V gene, CDR1 is MNHNY and CDR2 is SVGAGI (reference sequence). The CDR3 extends over 19 amino acids. The V segment lost 5 bases and the J segment 6 bases; nucleotides outside the gene matches: 19. CDR3 sequence: CASSLSTGTGGSGRNGYTF. CDR3 DNA: TGTGCCAGCAGTCTTTCCACCGGGACAGGGGGCTCGGGAAGGAATGGCTACACCTTC.

The CDR3 loop reads CASSQLGGLGSYGYTF. DNA of the CDR3: TGTGCCAGCAGTCAACTAGGAGGCTTGGGGTCATATGGCTACACCTTC. The V gene is TRBV27, the J gene TRBJ1-2; no firm D call. CDR1 and CDR2 (germline): MNHEY, SMNVEV (reference sequence). This CDR3 comprises 16 residues. V was clipped by 5 bases and J by 5 bases, with 21 bases between them.

This clone was detected a few times. The genes are TRBV7-6 and TRBJ2-7, with D maybe TRBD2 (6 bases). There are 15 residues in the CDR3. Trimming removed 1 base from V and 2 bases from J, with 12 bases in between. CDR1 and CDR2 from the germline V gene are SGHVS and FNYEAQ. CDR3 nucleotides: TGTGCCAGCAGCTTAGATGATGGGGGGACCTACGAGCAGTACTTC. This codes for CASSLDDGGTYEQYF.

This clone was picked up a small number of times. The V gene is TRBV27, the J gene TRBJ1-1, with D possibly matching TRBD1 (6 bases). CDR3 length: 14 residues. Germline V gene lookup returns CDR1 MNHEY and CDR2 SMNVEV (reference sequence). Trimming stripped 6 bases from V and 1 base from J, with 12 bases between. CDR3 protein: CASRPQGQNTEAFF. As DNA, the CDR3 is TGTGCCAGCAGGCCCCAGGGACAGAACACTGAAGCTTTCTTT.

The rearrangement joins TRBV5-4 to TRBJ2-1; D remains unclear. CDR1 is SGHNT, CDR2 YYREEE, per germline (reference sequence). The V end was cut by 5 bases, the J end by 9 bases, with 12 bases between. This CDR3 region has 12 residues. The CDR3 nucleotides are TGTGCCAGCAGTCCAGACCGGAGTGAGCAGTTCTTC. Translating gives CASSPDRSEQFF.

The chain combines TRBV4-2 with TRBJ2-1; 9 bases line up with TRBD2. V shed 0 bases, J shed 4 bases, and the junction held 13 bases outside the gene matches. The CDR3 has 19 residues. Germline loops: CDR1 LGHNA, CDR2 YNFKEQ. The CDR3 nucleotides read TGTGCCAGCAGCCAAGATGGGCCCCTTAGTCTAGCGGGGTACAATGAGCAGTTCTTC. Residues: CASSQDGPLSLAGYNEQFF.

The rearrangement uses TRBV15 and TRBJ1-2; D is perhaps TRBD1 (5 bases). The germline V gene encodes CDR1 LNHNV and CDR2 YYDKDF (reference sequence). This CDR3 has 16 residues. Trimming stripped 0 bases from V and 4 bases from J, with 15 bases between. The CDR3 coding sequence is TGTGCCACCAGCAGAGATCCTTCAGGGTACAGCTATGGCTACACCTTC. This translates into CATSRDPSGYSYGYTF.

The chain couples TRBV28 to TRBJ1-6; 7 bases agree with TRBD1. CDR1 and CDR2 (germline): MDHEN, SYDVKM. This CDR3 contains 14 residues. The J segment lost 9 bases and the V segment lost 5 bases, leaving 7 bases of the junction unmatched. CDR3 sequence reads: CASSPGQVVSPLHF. The CDR3 DNA sequence: TGTGCCAGCAGTCCAGGACAGGTAGTTTCACCCCTCCACTTT.

The rearrangement uses TRBV28 and TRBJ2-7; the D gene is possibly TRBD1 (6 bases). CDR3 length: 14 amino acids. CDR1 MDHEN and CDR2 SYDVKM come from the germline V gene. Deletions cut 2 bases from V and 2 bases from J, with 10 bases between. The CDR3 DNA reads as TGTGCCAGCAGTTTAAGGCCAGGGGCCTACGAGCAGTACTTC. Its translation is CASSLRPGAYEQYF.

The chain carries TRBV5-5 and TRBJ1-5, with 7 bases lining up with TRBD1. Germline CDR1 is SGHKS and CDR2 is YYEKEE (reference sequence). V shed 3 bases and J 5 bases; nucleotides not matched to a gene: 11. This CDR3 is built from 16 residues. In DNA form, the CDR3 reads TGTGCCAGCAGCTGGGGCCTTCGAGGGGGCGATCAGCCCCAGCATTTT. Translating it yields CASSWGLRGGDQPQHF.

This clone was seen just once. V usage is TRBV7-2 and J usage is TRBJ1-1; D ambiguous. Between the trimmed V and J ends, which lost 3 bases and 1 base, there was a span of 9 bases. The V gene's germline CDR1 is SGHTA and CDR2 FQGNSA. The CDR3 consists of 14 residues. CDR3 sequence (DNA): TGTGCCAGCAGCTTCGCCAGATCGAACACTGAAGCTTTCTTT. It is translated as CASSFARSNTEAFF.

V usage is TRBV7-9 and J usage is TRBJ1-2; 8 positions agree with TRBD1. Germline CDR1 reads SEHNR; CDR2 reads FQNEAQ (reference sequence). The V and J ends lost 6 bases and 2 bases, in that order; junction bases with no gene match: 8. The CDR3 loop spans 15 amino acids. CDR3 region: CASSTGQGSNYGYTF. Written as DNA, the CDR3 is TGTGCCAGCAGTACCGGACAGGGTTCGAACTATGGCTACACCTTC. Filled out from reference TRBV7-9 and TRBJ1-2, the complete variable domain reads DTGVSQNPRHKITKRGQNVTFRCDPISEHNRLYWYRQTLGQGPEFLTYFQNEAQLEKSRLLSDRFSAERPKGSFSTLEIQRTEQGDSAMYLCASSTGQGSNYGYTFGSGTRLTVV.

The CDR3: CASSQRQGLAEAFF. CDR3 DNA sequence: TGTGCCAGCAGCCAACGACAGGGTTTAGCTGAAGCTTTCTTT. The gene calls are TRBV7-9 and TRBJ1-1, with 7 nucleotides matching TRBD1. CDR1 is SEHNR and CDR2 is FQNEAQ in the germline V gene (reference sequence). The CDR3 is made up of 14 amino acids. The junction had 9 bases not matched to a gene; V was cut back by 5 bases and J by 6 bases. Based on the CDR3 plus reference TRBV7-9 and TRBJ1-1, the full variable domain is DTGVSQNPRHKITKRGQNVTFRCDPISEHNRLYWYRQTLGQGPEFLTYFQNEAQLEKSRLLSDRFSAERPKGSFSTLEIQRTEQGDSAMYLCASSQRQGLAEAFFGQGTRLTVV.

For this clone: One end of the junction fails to match germline, which may point to a read error. The CDR3 DNA follows: TGCAGCGTTGAAGGCGGGGGACAGGGGTTC. This gives the protein CSVEGGGQGF. The chain is built from TRBV29-1 and TRBJ2-3; TRBD1 aligns across 10 bases. Germline lookup yields CDR1 SQVTM and CDR2 ANQGSEA. The CDR3 contains 10 residues.

This clone has just a few counts. V gene TRBV24-1 combines with J gene TRBJ1-5; tentative D call: TRBD1 (5 bases). Germline values: CDR1 KGHDR, CDR2 SFDVKD. Trimming removed 5 bases from V and 1 base from J, with 17 bases in between. The CDR3 length is 17 residues. For the CDR3, the DNA is TGTGCCACCAGTGGCGGACCCACAGGTGTAAGCAATCAGCCCCAGCATTTT. Residues: CATSGGPTGVSNQPQHF.

V and J are TRBV9 and TRBJ1-6, with TRBD1 identical over 8 bases. The CDR3 extends over 15 amino acids. The junction had 5 bases not matched to a gene; V was cut back by 3 bases and J by 6 bases. Germline CDR1 is SGDLS and CDR2 is YYNGEE. CDR3 bases: TGTGCCAGCAGCGCGACAGGGGTTAGTAATTCACCCCTCCACTTT. The encoded protein is CASSATGVSNSPLHF.

This clone was picked up one time. The chain employs TRBV18 and TRBJ2-3, with D possibly matching TRBD2 (5 bases). Between the trimmed V and J ends, which lost 8 bases and 4 bases, there was a span of 16 bases. Germline assignment: CDR1 KGHSH and CDR2 LQKENI. CDR3 length: 14 residues. CDR3 sequence: CASQTRSFPDTQYF. The CDR3 coding sequence is TGTGCCAGCCAAACTAGGAGTTTCCCAGATACGCAGTATTTT. Full variable domain (rest looked up from reference TRBV18 and TRBJ2-3): NAGVMQNPRHLVRRRGQEARLRCSPMKGHSHVYWYRQLPEEGLKFMVYLQKENIIDESGMPKERFSAEFPKEGPSILRIQQVVRGDSAAYFCASQTRSFPDTQYFGPGTRLTVL.

The rearrangement links TRBV12-2 to TRBJ1-5. TRBV12-2 is shown as a pseudogene. The CDR3 is made up of 16 amino acids. CDR3 DNA sequence: TGTGCAAGTCGCTCACTTCCACCCGTCGGCAATCAGCCCCAGCATTTT. It yields the protein CASRSLPPVGNQPQHF.

The V call is TRBV18, the J call TRBJ1-2; D is unclear. The germline gives CDR1 KGHSH, CDR2 LQKENI. The CDR3 sequence is 14 residues long. V was shortened by 2 bases and J by 7 bases, with 14 bases between the two germline ends. The DNA of the CDR3 is TGTGCCAGCTCACCATACAGAGAAGCACGTGGCTACACCTTC. Translating it yields CASSPYREARGYTF.

The gene calls are TRBV2 and TRBJ1-5, with 11 bases lining up with TRBD1. The CDR3 spans 13 residues. V trimming: 6 bases; J trimming: 6 bases; junction bases outside the gene matches: 1. Germline V CDR1 and CDR2: SNHLY, FYNNEI. The CDR3: CASSGQGAQPQHF. CDR3 bases: TGTGCCAGCAGCGGACAGGGGGCTCAGCCCCAGCATTTT.

The rearrangement uses TRBV30 and TRBJ1-6, with D possibly TRBD1 on 5 matching bases. The germline V gene encodes CDR1 GTSNPN and CDR2 SVGIG (reference sequence). The ends were cut back, 2 bases at V and 7 bases at J, with 9 bases in the middle. This CDR3 comprises 13 residues. For the CDR3, the DNA is TGTGCCTGGAGTACCCGACAGAATTCACCCCTCCACTTT. It yields the protein CAWSTRQNSPLHF.